This T cell receptor (beta chain) was identified during a study of blood T cells in healthy people across ages. Study-level points and caveats: Unsorted PBMCs ruled out conclusive naive versus antigen-experienced comparison.

Per-sample PBMC isolation yielded at least 7 million cells. Next came a second PCR, run for 7 to 11 cycles, which used a sample-barcoded 5' primer along with a J-beta primer mix. Unique molecular identifiers of 12 random nucleotides labeled each cDNA. Individual samples furnished no less than 3 million CDR3-containing paired-end reads apiece. TCRdb passed the 5' RACE reads through MiXCR, listing each CDR3 protein once. The data contain more than 1 million distinct CDR3 sequences, 40% to 45% of them seen just once; the ten biggest clones take up 18%. This clonotype came up a few times. Its antigen is as yet unknown. V gave up 3 bases and J gave up 4 bases; unmatched junction bases: 14. Germline V gene data show CDR1 as DFQATT and CDR2 as SNEGSKA (reference sequence). The CDR3 contains 17 residues.

The origin of this receptor is a woman aged 55-75 years in good health. Material: blood. This chain connects TRBV20-1 to TRBJ1-2, with 10 bases matching TRBD1. The CDR3 loop reads CSARGRDRTGGTYGYTF. The CDR3 DNA is TGCAGTGCTAGGGGGAGGGATAGGACAGGGGGAACCTATGGCTACACCTTC.